This T cell receptor (beta chain) was captured by sequencing in a study of shared clonotypes between healthy human individuals. Study-level points and caveats: Inspection by rarefaction showed sorted-subset sequencing to be incomplete despite large depth. It was only blood that was sampled, and tissue repertoires likely differ. Non-shared clonotypes had lower generation probabilities than those shared by all four donors.

V was pared by 7 bases and J by 0 bases, with 10 bases of the junction left unmatched. Per germline, CDR1 SGDLS and CDR2 YYNGEE. This CDR3 is built from 17 residues. Positively selected for CCR7, the CD45RO-negative cells used as naive CD8 cells excluded terminally differentiated effector memory CD45RA+ cells. Regarding this clone: Its antigen is unknown.

Original processing notes: ImmunoSEQ output held junction-only sequences without quality scores, so filtering differed. Libraries were prepared by immunoSEQ multiplex PCR; TCRdb keeps only in-frame clonotypes and omits some of them. That table supplies the V and J calls and clone size; D and trimming were determined from the DNA. The profile shows more than 2 million clones, 85% to 95% of them singletons. Sequenced input: naive CD8+ T cells from PBMCs. The chain links TRBV9 to TRBJ2-7; 13 nucleotides agree with TRBD2. This receptor was taken from a man aged 18-30 years in good health. Some clones in this sample may be carry-over from other donors' samples. This CDR3 is CASSLGGTSGASYEQYF. The CDR3 DNA follows: TGTGCCAGCTCCTTAGGGGGGACTAGCGGGGCCTCCTACGAGCAGTACTTC.